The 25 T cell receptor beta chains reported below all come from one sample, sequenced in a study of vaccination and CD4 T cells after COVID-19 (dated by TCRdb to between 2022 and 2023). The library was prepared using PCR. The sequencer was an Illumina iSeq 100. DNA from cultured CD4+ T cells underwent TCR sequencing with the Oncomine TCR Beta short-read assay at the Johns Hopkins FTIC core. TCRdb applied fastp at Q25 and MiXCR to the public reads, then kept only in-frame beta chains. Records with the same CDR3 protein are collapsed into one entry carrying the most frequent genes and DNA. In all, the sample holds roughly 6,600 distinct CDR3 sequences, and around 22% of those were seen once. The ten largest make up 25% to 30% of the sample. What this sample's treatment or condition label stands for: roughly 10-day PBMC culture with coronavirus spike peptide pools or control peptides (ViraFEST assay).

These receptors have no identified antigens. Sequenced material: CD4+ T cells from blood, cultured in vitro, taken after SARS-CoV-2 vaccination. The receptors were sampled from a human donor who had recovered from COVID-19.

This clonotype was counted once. The CDR3 DNA reads as TGTGCCAGCAGTGATCAGGGTTCGGGCTACGAGCAGTACTTC. Protein product: CASSDQGSGYEQYF. This sequence joins TRBV2 and TRBJ2-7, with D possibly TRBD1 on 5 matching bases. The CDR3 has 14 residues. Germline V gene lookup returns CDR1 SNHLY and CDR2 FYNNEI. The germline V and J ends were trimmed by 3 bases and 3 bases, with 12 bases remaining between them.

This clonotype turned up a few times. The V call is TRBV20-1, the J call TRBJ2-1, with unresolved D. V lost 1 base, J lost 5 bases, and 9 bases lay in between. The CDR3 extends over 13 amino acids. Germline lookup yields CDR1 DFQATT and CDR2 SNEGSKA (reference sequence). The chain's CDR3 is CSARVGSDNEQFF. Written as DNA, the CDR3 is TGCAGTGCTAGAGTAGGGTCGGACAATGAGCAGTTCTTC.

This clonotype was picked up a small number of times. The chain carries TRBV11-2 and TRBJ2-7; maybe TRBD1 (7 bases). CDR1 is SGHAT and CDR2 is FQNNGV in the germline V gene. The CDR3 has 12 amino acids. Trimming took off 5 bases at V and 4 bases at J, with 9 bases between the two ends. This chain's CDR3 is CASSPGGYEQYF. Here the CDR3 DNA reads TGTGCCAGCAGCCCAGGGGGGTACGAGCAGTACTTC. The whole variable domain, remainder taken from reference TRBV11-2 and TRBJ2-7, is EAGVAQSPRYKIIEKRQSVAFWCNPISGHATLYWYQQILGQGPKLLIQFQNNGVVDDSQLPKDRFSAERLKGVDSTLKIQPAKLEDSAVYLCASSPGGYEQYFGPGTRLTVT.

The CDR3 bases are TGTGCCAGCAGCCCACGGACTAGCGGGAGGTACAATGAGCAGTTCTTC. Protein: CASSPRTSGRYNEQFF. The rearrangement links TRBV11-3 to TRBJ2-1; 14 nucleotides align to TRBD2. CDR1 and CDR2 from the germline V gene are SGHNT and YENEEA. This CDR3 is built from 16 residues. Trimming cost V 5 bases and J 4 bases; bases outside gene matches: 4.

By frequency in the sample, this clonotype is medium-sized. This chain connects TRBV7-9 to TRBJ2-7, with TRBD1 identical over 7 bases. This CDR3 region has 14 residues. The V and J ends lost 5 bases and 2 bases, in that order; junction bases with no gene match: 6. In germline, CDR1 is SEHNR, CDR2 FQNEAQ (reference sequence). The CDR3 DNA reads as TGTGCCAGCAGCCCGAGACAGGGACCCTACGAGCAGTACTTC. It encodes CASSPRQGPYEQYF.

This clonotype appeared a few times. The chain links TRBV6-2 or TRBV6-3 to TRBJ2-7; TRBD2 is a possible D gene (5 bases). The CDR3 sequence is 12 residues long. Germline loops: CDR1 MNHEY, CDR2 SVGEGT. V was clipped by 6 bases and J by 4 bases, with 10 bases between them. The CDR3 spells CASSLTGYEQYF. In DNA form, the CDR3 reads TGTGCCAGCAGCCTGACGGGATACGAGCAGTACTTC.

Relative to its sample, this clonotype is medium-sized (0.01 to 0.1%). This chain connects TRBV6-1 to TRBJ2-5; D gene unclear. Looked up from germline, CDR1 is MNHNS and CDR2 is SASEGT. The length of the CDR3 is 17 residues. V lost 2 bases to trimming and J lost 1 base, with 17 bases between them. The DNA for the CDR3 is TGTGCCAGCAGTGAACCCCCCCCCTTTGGCCCCCAAGAGACCCAGTACTTC. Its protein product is CASSEPPPFGPQETQYF.

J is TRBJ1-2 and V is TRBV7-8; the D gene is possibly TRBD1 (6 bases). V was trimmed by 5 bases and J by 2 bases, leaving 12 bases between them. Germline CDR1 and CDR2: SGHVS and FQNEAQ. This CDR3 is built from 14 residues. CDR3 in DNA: TGTGCCAGCAGCCCCGGGGGGGCGAACTATGGCTACACCTTC. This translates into CASSPGGANYGYTF.

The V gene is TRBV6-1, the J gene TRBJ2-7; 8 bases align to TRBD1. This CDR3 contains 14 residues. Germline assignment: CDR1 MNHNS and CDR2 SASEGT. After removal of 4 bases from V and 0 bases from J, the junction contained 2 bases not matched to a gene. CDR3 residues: CASSVDRDSYEQYF. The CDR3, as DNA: TGTGCCAGCAGTGTGGACAGGGACTCCTACGAGCAGTACTTC.

Here the CDR3 reads CSARDERRTDTQYF. The CDR3 DNA follows: TGCAGTGCTAGAGATGAGCGGCGCACAGATACGCAGTATTTT. The chain employs TRBV20-1 and TRBJ2-3; TRBD2 is a possible D gene (5 bases). CDR1 is DFQATT, CDR2 SNEGSKA, per germline (reference sequence). V shed 0 bases and J shed 1 base, with 8 bases lying between them. CDR3 length: 14 residues.

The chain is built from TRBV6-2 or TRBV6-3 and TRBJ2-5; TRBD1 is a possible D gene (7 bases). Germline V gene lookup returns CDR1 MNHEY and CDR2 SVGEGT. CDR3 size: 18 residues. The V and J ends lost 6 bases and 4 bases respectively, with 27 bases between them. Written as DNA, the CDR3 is TGTGCCAGCAGAAGGAGGGGACAGACACCCTCGGCGGGAGAGACCCAGTACTTC. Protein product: CASRRRGQTPSAGETQYF.

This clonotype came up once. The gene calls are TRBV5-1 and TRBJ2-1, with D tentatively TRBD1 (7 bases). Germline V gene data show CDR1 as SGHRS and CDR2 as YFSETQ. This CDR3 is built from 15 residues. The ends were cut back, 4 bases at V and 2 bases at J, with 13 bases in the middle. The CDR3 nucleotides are TGCGCCAGCAGCGATCAGGGGGGCACCTACAATGAGCAGTTCTTC. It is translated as CASSDQGGTYNEQFF.

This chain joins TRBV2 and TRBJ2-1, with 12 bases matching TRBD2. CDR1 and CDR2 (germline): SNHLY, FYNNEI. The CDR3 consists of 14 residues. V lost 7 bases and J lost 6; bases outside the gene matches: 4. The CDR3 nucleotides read TGTGCCAGCAAAGGACTAGCGGGAAGCAATGAGCAGTTCTTC. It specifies CASKGLAGSNEQFF.

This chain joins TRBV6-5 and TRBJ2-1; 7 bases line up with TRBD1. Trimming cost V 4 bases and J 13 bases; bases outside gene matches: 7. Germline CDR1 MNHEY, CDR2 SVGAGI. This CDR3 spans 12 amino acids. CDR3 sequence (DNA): TGTGCCAGCAGTTTTCAAACAGGGGTACAGTTCTTC. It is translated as CASSFQTGVQFF.

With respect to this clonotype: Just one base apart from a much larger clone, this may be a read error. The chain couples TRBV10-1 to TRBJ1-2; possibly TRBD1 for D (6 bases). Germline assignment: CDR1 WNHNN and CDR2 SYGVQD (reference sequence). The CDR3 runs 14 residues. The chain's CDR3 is CASSESGQPYGYAF. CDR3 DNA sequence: TGCGCCAGCAGTGAGTCTGGACAGCCCTATGGCTACGCCTTC.

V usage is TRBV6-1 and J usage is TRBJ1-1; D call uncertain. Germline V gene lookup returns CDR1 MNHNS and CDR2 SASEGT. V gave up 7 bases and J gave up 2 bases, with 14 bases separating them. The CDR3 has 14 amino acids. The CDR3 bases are TGTGCCAGCACTTTATGGGTGGAAAACACTGAAGCTTTCTTT. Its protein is CASTLWVENTEAFF.

CDR3 bases: TGCAGTGCTCTAAAGTACGTCACTAGCCGTGAGCAGTTCTTC. It translates to CSALKYVTSREQFF. The chain recombines TRBV20-1 with TRBJ2-1; the D gene is possibly TRBD2 (6 bases). Germline CDR1 reads DFQATT; CDR2 reads SNEGSKA (reference sequence). The V end lost 5 bases, the J end lost 9 bases, and 20 bases lay between the germline ends. This CDR3 comprises 14 residues.

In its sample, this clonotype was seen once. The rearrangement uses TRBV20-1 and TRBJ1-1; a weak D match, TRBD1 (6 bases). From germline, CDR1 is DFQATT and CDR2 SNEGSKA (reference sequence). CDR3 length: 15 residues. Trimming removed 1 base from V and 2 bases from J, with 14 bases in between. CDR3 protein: CSARGTRGSNTEAFF. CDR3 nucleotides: TGCAGTGCTAGAGGTACCAGGGGTTCCAACACTGAAGCTTTCTTT.

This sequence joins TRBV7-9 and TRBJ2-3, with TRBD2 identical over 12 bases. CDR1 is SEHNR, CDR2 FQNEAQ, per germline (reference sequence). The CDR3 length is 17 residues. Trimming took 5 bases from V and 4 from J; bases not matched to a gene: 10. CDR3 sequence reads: CASSPRTSGTVADTQYF. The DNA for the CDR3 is TGTGCCAGCAGCCCTAGGACTAGCGGGACGGTAGCAGATACGCAGTATTTT.

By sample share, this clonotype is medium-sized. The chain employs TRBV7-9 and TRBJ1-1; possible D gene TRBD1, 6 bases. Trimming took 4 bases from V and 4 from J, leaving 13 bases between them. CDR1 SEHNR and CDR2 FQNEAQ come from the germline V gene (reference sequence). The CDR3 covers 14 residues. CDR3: CASSWGGASTEAFF. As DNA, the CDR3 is TGTGCCAGCAGCTGGGGGGGCGCATCCACTGAAGCTTTCTTT. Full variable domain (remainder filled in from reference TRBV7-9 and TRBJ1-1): DTGVSQNPRHKITKRGQNVTFRCDPISEHNRLYWYRQTLGQGPEFLTYFQNEAQLEKSRLLSDRFSAERPKGSFSTLEIQRTEQGDSAMYLCASSWGGASTEAFFGQGTRLTVV.

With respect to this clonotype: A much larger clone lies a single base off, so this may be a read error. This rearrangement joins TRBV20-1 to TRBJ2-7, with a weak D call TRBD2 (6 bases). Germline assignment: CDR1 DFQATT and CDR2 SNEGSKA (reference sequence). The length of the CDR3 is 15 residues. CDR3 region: CCARDPRGAGYEQYF. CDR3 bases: TGCTGTGCTAGAGATCCTCGCGGGGCTGGATACGAGCAGTACTTC.

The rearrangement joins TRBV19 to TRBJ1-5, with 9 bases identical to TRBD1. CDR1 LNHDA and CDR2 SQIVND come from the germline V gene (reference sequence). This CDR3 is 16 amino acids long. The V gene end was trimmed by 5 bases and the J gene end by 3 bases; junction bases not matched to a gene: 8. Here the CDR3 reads CASSVTQGANNQPQHF. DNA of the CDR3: TGTGCCAGTAGTGTAACACAGGGGGCGAACAATCAGCCCCAGCATTTT.

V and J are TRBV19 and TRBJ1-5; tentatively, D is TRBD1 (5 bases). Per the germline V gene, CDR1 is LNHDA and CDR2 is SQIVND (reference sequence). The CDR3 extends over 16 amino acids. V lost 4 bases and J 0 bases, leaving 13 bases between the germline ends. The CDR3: CASSKGVTDSNQPQHF. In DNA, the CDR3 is TGTGCCAGTAGTAAAGGGGTGACAGATAGCAATCAGCCCCAGCATTTT.

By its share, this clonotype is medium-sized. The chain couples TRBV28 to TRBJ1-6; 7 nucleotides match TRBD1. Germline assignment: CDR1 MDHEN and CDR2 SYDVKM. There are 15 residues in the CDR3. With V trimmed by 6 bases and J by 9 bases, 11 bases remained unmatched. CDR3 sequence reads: CASRAPGRGSSPLHF. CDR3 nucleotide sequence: TGTGCCAGCAGGGCCCCGGGCAGGGGGAGTTCACCCCTCCACTTT.

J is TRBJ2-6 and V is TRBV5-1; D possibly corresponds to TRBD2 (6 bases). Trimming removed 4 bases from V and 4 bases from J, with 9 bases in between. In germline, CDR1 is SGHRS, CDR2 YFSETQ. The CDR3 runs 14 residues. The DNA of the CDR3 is TGCGCCAGCAGCCCGGCGGGAGGGGCCAACGTCCTGACTTTC. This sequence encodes CASSPAGGANVLTF.